The 30 T cell receptor beta chains below come from one sample, sequenced in a study of blood T cell repertoires in COVID-19. The table came from immunoSEQ multiplex PCR; TCRdb's copy has only in-frame clones and leaves some out. The table shows about 210,000 clones, with about four fifths occurring only once. Sequenced: peripheral blood. The source is a woman between 40 and 50 years old with active or convalescent COVID-19.

The chain carries TRBV10-3 and TRBJ2-6; 12 nucleotides line up with TRBD1. Trimming cost V 3 bases and J 0 bases; bases outside gene matches: 6. The CDR3 extends over 19 amino acids. Germline lookup yields CDR1 ENHRY and CDR2 SYGVKD. Here the CDR3 DNA reads TGTGCCATCAGTGATTTGGGGACAGGGGGCTCCTCTGGGGCCAACGTCCTGACTTTC. It yields the protein CAISDLGTGGSSGANVLTF.

The chain joins TRBV7-9 to TRBJ1-1; weak D call: TRBD1 (6 bases). CDR3 length: 14 amino acids. With 1 base removed from V and 2 bases from J, the gap between germline ends came to 8 bases. Germline V CDR1 and CDR2: SEHNR, FQNEAQ (reference sequence). CDR3 nucleotides: TGTGCCAGCAGCTTAGGGACAGCCAACACTGAAGCTTTCTTT. This encodes CASSLGTANTEAFF.

There are a few counts of this clone. The rearrangement uses TRBV30 and TRBJ2-7; perhaps TRBD2 as D (6 bases). CDR3 size: 14 residues. V was shortened by 1 base and J by 4 bases, with 14 bases between the two germline ends. Germline V gene data show CDR1 as GTSNPN and CDR2 as SVGIG (reference sequence). The CDR3 DNA is TGTGCCTGGAGTGGAGTGGCGGGGAAGTACGAGCAGTACTTC. Its protein is CAWSGVAGKYEQYF.

This sequence joins TRBV5-8 and TRBJ2-1, with 9 bases lining up with TRBD1. CDR1 is SGHTS and CDR2 is YDEGEE in the germline V gene. The CDR3 sequence is 16 residues long. J gave up 7 bases and V 2 bases, and 10 bases lay outside the gene matches. The CDR3: CASSFTQGAGGNEQFF. As DNA, the CDR3 is TGTGCCAGCAGCTTTACACAGGGGGCCGGGGGGAATGAGCAGTTCTTC.

V usage is TRBV24-1 and J usage is TRBJ2-2; 13 bases are shared with TRBD2. V shed 4 bases and J 7 bases; nucleotides not matched to a gene: 5. This CDR3 is 16 amino acids long. Germline lookup yields CDR1 KGHDR and CDR2 SFDVKD. The chain's CDR3 is CATSDPTSGGRGELFF. In DNA, the CDR3 is TGTGCCACCAGTGACCCGACTAGCGGGGGGCGCGGGGAGCTGTTTTTT.

The chain couples TRBV9 to TRBJ1-2, with D tentatively TRBD1 (6 bases). The CDR3 consists of 15 residues. Germline values: CDR1 SGDLS, CDR2 YYNGEE. Trimming stripped 0 bases from V and 5 bases from J, with 14 bases between. The CDR3 nucleotides are TGTGCCAGCAGCGTAGGGGGACACCCAGGTTATGGCTACACCTTC. Translated, it gives CASSVGGHPGYGYTF.

CDR3 bases: TGCGCCAGCAGCTATAGCGGGGGGAACACCGGGGAGCTGTTTTTT. Protein sequence: CASSYSGGNTGELFF. This sequence joins TRBV5-1 and TRBJ2-2; 9 positions agree with TRBD2. The junction had 1 base not matched to a gene; V was cut back by 3 bases and J by 1 base. This CDR3 has 15 amino acids. Per the germline V gene, CDR1 is SGHRS and CDR2 is YFSETQ.

This clone was observed a handful of times. This rearrangement joins TRBV9 to TRBJ1-2, with D possibly matching TRBD1 (6 bases). V was trimmed by 0 bases and J by 7 bases, leaving 13 bases between them. This CDR3 has 14 amino acids. Looked up from germline, CDR1 is SGDLS and CDR2 is YYNGEE. CDR3 coding DNA: TGTGCCAGCAGCGTAGCTACGGGGACATCTGGCTACACCTTC. Protein: CASSVATGTSGYTF. Full variable domain (rest looked up from reference TRBV9 and TRBJ1-2): DSGVTQTPKHLITATGQRVTLRCSPRSGDLSVYWYQQSLDQGLQFLIQYYNGEERAKGNILERFSAQQFPDLHSELNLSSLELGDSALYFCASSVATGTSGYTFGSGTRLTVV.

A single count supports this clone. The chain joins TRBV28 to TRBJ2-7; D is ambiguous. The CDR3 consists of 15 residues. CDR1 MDHEN and CDR2 SYDVKM come from the germline V gene. Trimming pared 6 bases from V and 0 bases from J, leaving 15 bases between. The CDR3 DNA follows: TGTGCCAGCAGCCTCCTATCTTCACCCTCCTACGAGCAGTACTTC. As protein: CASSLLSSPSYEQYF. Based on the CDR3 plus reference TRBV28 and TRBJ2-7, the full variable domain is DVKVTQSSRYLVKRTGEKVFLECVQDMDHENMFWYRQDPGLGLRLIYFSYDVKMKEKGDIPEGYSVSREKKERFSLILESASTNQTSMYLCASSLLSSPSYEQYFGPGTRLTVT.

The genes are TRBV30 and TRBJ1-5; D unresolved. Germline values: CDR1 GTSNPN, CDR2 SVGIG (reference sequence). The CDR3 length is 13 residues. With 0 bases removed from V and 3 bases from J, the gap between germline ends came to 6 bases. CDR3 DNA: TGTGCCTGGAGTGTGGGCAACAATCAGCCCCAGCATTTT. Protein product: CAWSVGNNQPQHF.

Here the CDR3 DNA reads TGTGCCACTTCCAACTCGCCCACAGATACGCAGTATTTT. Protein product: CATSNSPTDTQYF. The rearrangement links TRBV24-1 to TRBJ2-3; D ambiguous. The CDR3 has 13 amino acids. Per germline, CDR1 KGHDR and CDR2 SFDVKD. Deletions cut 10 bases from V and 2 bases from J, with 12 bases between.

The CDR3 sequence is CASSSQAGVVGELFF. In DNA, the CDR3 is TGTGCCAGCAGTTCCCAAGCGGGAGTGGTCGGGGAGCTGTTTTTT. The rearrangement joins TRBV6-5 to TRBJ2-2; TRBD2 agrees at 8 bases. The CDR3 length is 15 residues. Per germline, CDR1 MNHEY and CDR2 SVGAGI. V trimming: 4 bases; J trimming: 7 bases; junction bases outside the gene matches: 8.

This clone showed up just once. The CDR3 reads CAGKRGGRDEQFF. The CDR3 DNA is TGTGCCGGCAAGAGGGGGGGGAGGGATGAGCAGTTCTTC. This chain connects TRBV12-3 or TRBV12-4 to TRBJ2-1, with D tentatively TRBD2 (7 bases). This CDR3 is 13 amino acids long. The V gene lost 11 bases and the J gene lost 8 bases, with 19 bases spanning the gap.

The chain joins TRBV5-4 to TRBJ2-1, with 7 bases matching TRBD2. J lost 9 bases, V lost 0 bases, and 12 bases had no gene match. The CDR3 loop spans 16 amino acids. Germline CDR1 is SGHNT and CDR2 is YYREEE (reference sequence). For the CDR3, the DNA is TGTGCCAGCAGCTTGGGCGGAGTCATCACGGGGGGTGAGCAGTTCTTC. It translates to CASSLGGVITGGEQFF.

The chain couples TRBV15 to TRBJ2-1; 12 bases agree with TRBD2. The junction had 6 bases not matched to a gene; V was cut back by 5 bases and J by 7 bases. The V gene's germline CDR1 is LNHNV and CDR2 YYDKDF (reference sequence). The CDR3 runs 15 residues. The CDR3 coding sequence is TGTGCCACCAGCCCCCTAGCGGGAGGGAAGAATGAGCAGTTCTTC. The encoded protein is CATSPLAGGKNEQFF.

This rearrangement joins TRBV9 to TRBJ1-1; tentative D call: TRBD1 (6 bases). CDR3 length equals 17 residues. V lost 4 bases and J lost 1, with 20 bases in between. Germline values: CDR1 SGDLS, CDR2 YYNGEE. The CDR3 DNA is TGTGCCAGCAGCCCCGGCCATTCGGGGGGGGCGAACACTGAAGCTTTCTTT. Translation gives CASSPGHSGGANTEAFF.

The J gene is TRBJ1-3, the V gene TRBV3-1 (or the pseudogene TRBV3-2); 8 positions agree with TRBD1. V shed 4 bases and J 3 bases; nucleotides not matched to a gene: 5. This CDR3 is built from 15 residues. The germline gives CDR1 LGHDT, CDR2 YNNKEL (reference sequence). As DNA, the CDR3 is TGTGCCAGCAGCCCGACAGGGGCGGGTGGAAACACCATATATTTT. Its protein is CASSPTGAGGNTIYF.

The rearrangement uses TRBV11-2 and TRBJ2-7; 8 bases line up with TRBD1. This CDR3 has 17 residues. V was clipped by 0 bases and J by 4 bases; unmatched bases: 11. Germline lookup yields CDR1 SGHAT and CDR2 FQNNGV. DNA of the CDR3: TGTGCCAGCAGCTTAGATCTCACAGGGGGTGGTAGGTACGAGCAGTACTTC. It translates to CASSLDLTGGGRYEQYF.

V is TRBV7-8 and J is TRBJ2-1; TRBD2 matches 13 bases. In germline, CDR1 is SGHVS, CDR2 FQNEAQ. This CDR3 has 18 amino acids. J gave up 5 bases and V 5 bases, and 12 bases lay outside the gene matches. DNA of the CDR3: TGTGCCAGCAGCATAGGGACTAGCGGGATGGGGACCCACAATGAGCAGTTCTTC. Translation gives CASSIGTSGMGTHNEQFF. The full variable domain, its missing parts supplied by reference TRBV7-8 and TRBJ2-1, is GAGVSQSPRYKVAKRGQDVALRCDPISGHVSLFWYQQALGQGPEFLTYFQNEAQLDKSGLPSDRFFAERPEGSVSTLKIQRTQQEDSAVYLCASSIGTSGMGTHNEQFFGPGTRLTVL.

This chain uses TRBV7-9 with TRBJ2-7; 8 bases fit TRBD2. Germline CDR1 and CDR2: SEHNR and FQNEAQ (reference sequence). CDR3 length: 15 residues. V was pared by 3 bases and J by 3 bases, with 7 bases of the junction left unmatched. CDR3 sequence: CASSFGPGGDYEQYF. DNA for the CDR3: TGTGCCAGCAGCTTCGGGCCCGGGGGGGACTACGAGCAGTACTTC. Filled out from reference TRBV7-9 and TRBJ2-7, the complete variable domain reads DTGVSQNPRHKITKRGQNVTFRCDPISEHNRLYWYRQTLGQGPEFLTYFQNEAQLEKSRLLSDRFSAERPKGSFSTLEIQRTEQGDSAMYLCASSFGPGGDYEQYFGPGTRLTVT.

This rearrangement joins TRBV11-3 to TRBJ1-1; D is undetermined. Germline CDR1 and CDR2: SGHNT and YENEEA. CDR3 length: 14 residues. With 5 bases removed from V and 8 bases from J, the gap between germline ends came to 18 bases. The CDR3 bases are TGTGCCAGCAGCCCCCCCACGAGGAAATGGGAAGCTTTCTTT. It encodes CASSPPTRKWEAFF.

This clone came up a few times. The chain joins TRBV7-2 to TRBJ2-7; TRBD1 matches 11 bases. This CDR3 region has 15 residues. The germline V gene has CDR1 SGHTA and CDR2 FQGNSA. Trimming cost V 5 bases and J 2 bases; bases outside gene matches: 5. As DNA, the CDR3 is TGTGCCAGCAGCCCCGGACAGGGGGCAACCTACGAGCAGTACTTC. As protein: CASSPGQGATYEQYF.

The chain employs TRBV14 and TRBJ2-7; D is ambiguous. CDR3 size: 19 residues. V was shortened by 1 base and J by 0 bases, with 22 bases between the two germline ends. Germline V gene data show CDR1 as SGHDN and CDR2 as FVKESK. The CDR3 bases are TGTGCCAGCAGCCAAGCCAGCCCCCTCACCAGACCGGGCTCCTACGAGCAGTACTTC. Translation: CASSQASPLTRPGSYEQYF.

The CDR3 DNA reads TGTGCCTGGAGTGTGGGCATGAAGAACACTGAAGCTTTCTTT. Protein: CAWSVGMKNTEAFF. The chain links TRBV30 to TRBJ1-1; D is unclear. This CDR3 region has 14 residues. Trimming took off 0 bases at V and 1 base at J, with 9 bases between the two ends. Germline loops: CDR1 GTSNPN, CDR2 SVGIG (reference sequence).

This chain joins TRBV2 and TRBJ1-2; D remains ambiguous. Between the trimmed V and J ends, which lost 0 bases and 8 bases, there was a span of 13 bases. CDR1 and CDR2 (germline): SNHLY, FYNNEI. This CDR3 is built from 14 residues. Written as DNA, the CDR3 is TGTGCCAGCAGTGAAGCGGGCTGGACGGGAGGCTACACCTTC. It is translated as CASSEAGWTGGYTF.

The chain recombines TRBV7-9 with TRBJ1-2; 7 positions match TRBD1. J was trimmed by 6 bases and V by 4 bases; bases with no gene match: 17. The CDR3 runs to 17 residues. Germline CDR1 reads SEHNR; CDR2 reads FQNEAQ (reference sequence). This CDR3 is CASSWVKGTARGHGYTF. Here the CDR3 DNA reads TGTGCCAGCAGCTGGGTTAAAGGGACAGCCCGGGGGCATGGCTACACCTTC.

The chain joins TRBV19 to TRBJ1-6; the match to TRBD1 covers 7 bases. V was pared by 7 bases and J by 6 bases, with 6 bases of the junction left unmatched. Per germline, CDR1 LNHDA and CDR2 SQIVND (reference sequence). This CDR3 is 14 amino acids long. The DNA of the CDR3 is TGTGCCAGTAATACGGGACAGAGTAATTCACCCCTCCACTTT. This translates into CASNTGQSNSPLHF.

The chain carries TRBV10-2 and TRBJ2-4; D gene ambiguous. The germline V gene encodes CDR1 WSHSY and CDR2 SAAADI. CDR3 size: 13 residues. Trimming took off 10 bases at V and 0 bases at J, with 10 bases between the two ends. The CDR3 protein is CATSQLAKNIQYF. The CDR3 coding sequence is TGCGCCACCAGCCAGTTAGCCAAAAACATTCAGTACTTC.

This clone was picked up a small number of times. This chain uses TRBV2 with TRBJ1-3, with 7 bases fitting TRBD1. In germline, CDR1 is SNHLY, CDR2 FYNNEI. J lost 2 bases, V lost 5 bases, and 3 bases had no gene match. This CDR3 is built from 14 residues. The CDR3 DNA sequence: TGTGCCAGCAGTTCCGACAGGGCTGGAAACACCATATATTTT. This codes for CASSSDRAGNTIYF.

Here the CDR3 reads CASSSGLAVITDTQYF. CDR3 bases: TGCGCCAGCAGCTCGGGACTAGCGGTGATCACAGATACGCAGTATTTT. The rearrangement joins TRBV5-1 to TRBJ2-3, with 11 bases matching TRBD2. J lost 2 bases, V lost 3 bases, and 5 bases had no gene match. CDR1 SGHRS and CDR2 YFSETQ come from the germline V gene. This CDR3 comprises 16 residues.